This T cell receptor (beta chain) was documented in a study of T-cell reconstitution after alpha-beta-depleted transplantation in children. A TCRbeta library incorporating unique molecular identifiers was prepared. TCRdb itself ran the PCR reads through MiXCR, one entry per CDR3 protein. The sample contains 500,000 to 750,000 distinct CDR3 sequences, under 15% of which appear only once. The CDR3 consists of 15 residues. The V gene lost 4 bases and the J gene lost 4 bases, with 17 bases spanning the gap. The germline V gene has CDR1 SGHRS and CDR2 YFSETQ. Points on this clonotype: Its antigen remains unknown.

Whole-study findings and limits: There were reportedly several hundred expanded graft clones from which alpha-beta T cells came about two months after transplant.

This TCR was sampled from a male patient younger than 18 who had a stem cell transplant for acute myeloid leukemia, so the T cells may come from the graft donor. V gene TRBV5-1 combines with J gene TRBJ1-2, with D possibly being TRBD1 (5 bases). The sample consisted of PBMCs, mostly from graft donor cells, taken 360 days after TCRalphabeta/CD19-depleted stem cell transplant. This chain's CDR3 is CASSVTGLGSYGYTF. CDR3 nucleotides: TGCGCCAGCAGCGTAACAGGTTTGGGGAGCTATGGCTACACCTTC.